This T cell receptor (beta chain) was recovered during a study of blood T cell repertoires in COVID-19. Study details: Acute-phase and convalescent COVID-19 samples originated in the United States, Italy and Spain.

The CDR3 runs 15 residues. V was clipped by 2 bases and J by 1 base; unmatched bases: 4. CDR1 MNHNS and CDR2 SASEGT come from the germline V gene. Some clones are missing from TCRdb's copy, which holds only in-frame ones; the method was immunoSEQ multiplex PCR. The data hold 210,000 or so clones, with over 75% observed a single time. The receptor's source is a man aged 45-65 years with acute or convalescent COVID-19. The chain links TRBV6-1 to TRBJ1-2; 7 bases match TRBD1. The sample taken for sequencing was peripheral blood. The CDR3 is CASSEQGELNYGYTF. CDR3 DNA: TGTGCCAGCAGTGAACAGGGGGAACTTAACTATGGCTACACCTTC.